The present T cell receptor (beta chain) was sequenced within a study of blood T cell repertoires in COVID-19. As for the study in general: Collection of acute and convalescent COVID-19 samples took place in the United States, Italy and Spain.

Seattle cases were enrolled at active infection and followed longitudinally. Per germline, CDR1 SGHVS and CDR2 FNYEAQ. The CDR3 covers 13 residues. The germline V and J ends were trimmed by 5 bases and 4 bases, with 11 bases remaining between them. As processed by the authors: The authors estimated nucleated cell counts from reference gene primer amplification. Sequenced by immunoSEQ multiplex PCR; TCRdb stores in-frame clones only, minus some. The V and J calls and the clone size are those of that table, but D and trimming were determined from the DNA. The sample lists 75,000 to 90,000 clones, about 73% occurring once.

Sample: peripheral blood. The TCR comes from a man aged 55 to 69 with COVID-19, enrolled during active disease. The gene calls are TRBV7-6 and TRBJ2-5; a weak D match, TRBD2 (5 bases). In DNA, the CDR3 is TGTGCCAGCAGCCCACATGGGAGAGAGACCCAGTACTTC. Protein product: CASSPHGRETQYF.